These 8 T cell receptor beta chains were sequenced from one sample in a study of OX40 agonist ivuxolimab in advanced cancers. TCRdb's copy holds only in-frame clones and misses some; the assay was immunoSEQ multiplex PCR. The sample contains 75,000 to 90,000 clones, roughly 92% of which appear only once. The specimen comprised CD4+ or CD8+ T cells sorted from blood, sampled in a trial of the OX40 agonist ivuxolimab. All receptors come from an adult with an advanced solid tumor such as melanoma, head and neck, liver or kidney cancer.

The rearrangement joins TRBV7-3 to TRBJ2-2, with 9 nucleotides matching TRBD1. Per germline, CDR1 SGHTA and CDR2 FQGTGA. The J segment lost 7 bases and the V segment lost 6 bases, leaving 9 bases of the junction unmatched. CDR3 size: 15 residues. Here the CDR3 reads CASSAPGQGIGELFF. CDR3 nucleotide sequence: TGTGCCAGCAGTGCGCCGGGACAGGGAATCGGGGAGCTGTTTTTT.

The chain is built from TRBV6-4 and TRBJ1-5; the D gene is possibly TRBD1 (6 bases). Germline CDR1 reads MRHNA; CDR2 reads SNTAGT. This CDR3 spans 16 amino acids. The germline V and J ends were trimmed by 4 bases and 6 bases, with 19 bases remaining between them. As DNA, the CDR3 is TGTGCCAGCAGTGTCTGGGGGCTTAAAGAGGGTCAGCCCCAGCATTTT. Translated: CASSVWGLKEGQPQHF.

This chain uses TRBV9 with TRBJ1-1; 8 nucleotides agree with TRBD1. V lost 3 bases, J lost 4 bases, and 8 bases stayed unmatched. CDR1 is SGDLS, CDR2 YYNGEE, per germline. CDR3 size: 15 residues. The CDR3 DNA reads as TGTGCCAGCAGCGCTCTACAGGGGGAAGGCACTGAAGCTTTCTTT. This codes for CASSALQGEGTEAFF. Full variable domain (rest looked up from reference TRBV9 and TRBJ1-1): DSGVTQTPKHLITATGQRVTLRCSPRSGDLSVYWYQQSLDQGLQFLIQYYNGEERAKGNILERFSAQQFPDLHSELNLSSLELGDSALYFCASSALQGEGTEAFFGQGTRLTVV.

This rearrangement joins TRBV7-9 to TRBJ1-2, with D possibly being TRBD1 (6 bases). The CDR3 totals 18 residues. Per germline, CDR1 SEHNR and CDR2 FQNEAQ (reference sequence). Trimming pared 2 bases from V and 4 bases from J, leaving 23 bases between. CDR3 nucleotide sequence: TGTGCCAGCAGCTTATACGGCGGGAGGGGGAGCTCCATCTATGGCTACACCTTC. Residues: CASSLYGGRGSSIYGYTF.

The rearrangement links TRBV10-1 to TRBJ1-1; D is unclear. The CDR3 contains 13 residues. Trimming pared 3 bases from V and 3 bases from J, leaving 8 bases between. Germline loops: CDR1 WNHNN, CDR2 SYGVQD (reference sequence). CDR3 in DNA: TGCGCCAGCAGTGAAAGATGGGACACTGAAGCTTTCTTT. It codes for CASSERWDTEAFF.

The chain couples TRBV19 to TRBJ2-5; a possible D gene is TRBD2 (5 bases). V was shortened by 5 bases and J by 6 bases, with 19 bases between the two germline ends. Germline CDR1 and CDR2: LNHDA and SQIVND (reference sequence). The CDR3 sequence is 15 residues long. The DNA for the CDR3 is TGTGCCAGTAGTCGGGGAAGGATACTCCAGAAGACCCAGTACTTC. Translated, it gives CASSRGRILQKTQYF.

In DNA, the CDR3 is TGTGCCAGTAGTGGACCTAGCCGTGAGACCCAGTACTTC. Encoded protein: CASSGPSRETQYF. The chain joins TRBV19 to TRBJ2-5, with a weak D call TRBD2 (5 bases). The CDR3 extends over 13 amino acids. CDR1 is LNHDA and CDR2 is SQIVND in the germline V gene (reference sequence). The V end was cut by 5 bases, the J end by 5 bases, with 12 bases between.

The chain combines TRBV6-6 with TRBJ1-5; 9 nucleotides agree with TRBD1. Germline loops: CDR1 MNHNY, CDR2 SVGAGI (reference sequence). There are 15 residues in the CDR3. The V segment lost 5 bases and the J segment 2 bases; nucleotides outside the gene matches: 4. Here the CDR3 reads CASSDRDRGNQPQHF. Written as DNA, the CDR3 is TGTGCCAGCAGTGACCGGGACAGGGGCAATCAGCCCCAGCATTTT.